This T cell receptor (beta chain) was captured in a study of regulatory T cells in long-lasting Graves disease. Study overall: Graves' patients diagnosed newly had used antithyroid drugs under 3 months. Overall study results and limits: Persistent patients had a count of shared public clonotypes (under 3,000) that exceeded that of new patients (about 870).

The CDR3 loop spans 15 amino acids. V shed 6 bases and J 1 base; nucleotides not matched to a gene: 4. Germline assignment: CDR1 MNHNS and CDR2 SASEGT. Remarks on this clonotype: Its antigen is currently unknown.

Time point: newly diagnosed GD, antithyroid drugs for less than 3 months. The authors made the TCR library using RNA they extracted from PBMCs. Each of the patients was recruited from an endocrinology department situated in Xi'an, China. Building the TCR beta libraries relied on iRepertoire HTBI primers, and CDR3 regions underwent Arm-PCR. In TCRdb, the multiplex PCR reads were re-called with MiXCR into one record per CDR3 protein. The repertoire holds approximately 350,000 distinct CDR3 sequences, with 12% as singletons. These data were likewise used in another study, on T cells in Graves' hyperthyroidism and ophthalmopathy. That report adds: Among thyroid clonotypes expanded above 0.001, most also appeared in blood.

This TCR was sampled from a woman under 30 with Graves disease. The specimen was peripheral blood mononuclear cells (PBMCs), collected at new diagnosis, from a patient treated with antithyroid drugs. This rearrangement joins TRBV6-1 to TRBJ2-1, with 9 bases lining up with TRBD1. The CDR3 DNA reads TGTGCCAGCAGGAAACAGGGGGCATCCTACAATGAGCAGTTCTTC. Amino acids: CASRKQGASYNEQFF.